Listed below are T cell receptor beta chains from one sample, sequenced in a study of cytotoxic CD8 clonotypes in ibrutinib-treated CLL. Assay used: immunoSEQ multiplex PCR; TCRdb lists only in-frame clones, some missing. The sample has some 120,000 clones; 80% to 90% are singletons. Here the sequenced sample was PBMCs, taken after 24 months of ibrutinib treatment. These receptors all stem from a human donor with chronic lymphocytic leukemia. The CDR3 runs from the conserved cysteine through the conserved F or W. A D gene is named only where the DNA matches it firmly. Only some rows state a clone size, as once, few, many or a class for expanded clones.

CDR3aa: CSARDGRGSTF; CDR3nt: TGCAGTGCTAGAGATGGGCGGGGGAGCACCTTC; abundance: .; v_gene: TRBV20-1; d_gene: .; j_gene: TRBJ1-2
CDR3aa: CASSTPGQAIRAQYF; CDR3nt: TGTGCCAGCAGCACCCCGGGACAGGCTATCAGGGCCCAGTACTTC; abundance: .; v_gene: TRBV28; d_gene: TRBD1; j_gene: TRBJ2-5
CDR3aa: CASSPVLQRDEQYF; CDR3nt: TGTGCCAGCTCACCGGTCTTACAGAGGGACGAGCAGTACTTC; abundance: once; v_gene: TRBV18; d_gene: .; j_gene: TRBJ2-7
CDR3aa: CASSPRTGEVTEAFF; CDR3nt: TGTGCCAGCAGCCCCCGGACAGGGGAGGTCACTGAAGCTTTCTTT; abundance: .; v_gene: TRBV7-2; d_gene: TRBD1; j_gene: TRBJ1-1
CDR3aa: CASSPAGRRGQRSGELFF; CDR3nt: TGTGCCAGCTCACCCGCCGGGAGGAGGGGGCAACGGTCCGGGGAGCTGTTTTTT; abundance: .; v_gene: TRBV18; d_gene: .; j_gene: TRBJ2-2
CDR3aa: CASSTYRRSNQPQHF; CDR3nt: TGTGCCAGCAGTACCTACAGGAGGAGCAATCAGCCCCAGCATTTT; abundance: .; v_gene: TRBV28; d_gene: .; j_gene: TRBJ1-5
CDR3aa: CASNPSPVANTGELFF; CDR3nt: TGTGCGAGCAACCCCTCCCCAGTAGCGAACACCGGGGAGCTGTTTTTT; abundance: .; v_gene: TRBV25-1; d_gene: .; j_gene: TRBJ2-2
CDR3aa: CASSLREQGFEKLFF; CDR3nt: TGTGCCAGCAGCTTAAGAGAACAGGGCTTTGAAAAACTGTTTTTT; abundance: .; v_gene: TRBV7-9; d_gene: .; j_gene: TRBJ1-4
CDR3aa: CASSSIRGGYGYTF; CDR3nt: TGCGCCAGCAGCTCAATCAGGGGCGGCTATGGCTACACCTTC; abundance: .; v_gene: TRBV5-1; d_gene: .; j_gene: TRBJ1-2
CDR3aa: CATSRADRGSSPQHF; CDR3nt: TGTGCCACCAGCAGGGCTGACAGGGGCTCATCGCCCCAGCATTTT; abundance: .; v_gene: TRBV15; d_gene: TRBD1; j_gene: TRBJ1-5
CDR3aa: CSVEGRAGEIDTQYF; CDR3nt: TGCAGCGTTGAAGGGAGGGCAGGGGAGATAGATACGCAGTATTTT; abundance: .; v_gene: TRBV29-1; d_gene: .; j_gene: TRBJ2-3
CDR3aa: CASSLQGQSNQPQHF; CDR3nt: TGTGCCAGCAGCCTACAGGGACAGAGCAATCAGCCCCAGCATTTT; abundance: few; v_gene: TRBV11-2; d_gene: TRBD1; j_gene: TRBJ1-5
CDR3aa: CASSPGVGSDTQYF; CDR3nt: TGTGCCAGCAGTCCAGGGGTGGGTTCAGATACGCAGTATTTT; abundance: .; v_gene: TRBV6-4; d_gene: .; j_gene: TRBJ2-3
CDR3aa: CASSSAVGEQYF; CDR3nt: TGTGCCAGCAGTTCAGCAGTTGGCGAGCAGTACTTC; abundance: .; v_gene: TRBV28; d_gene: .; j_gene: TRBJ2-7
CDR3aa: CASSLAVAATGHEKLFF; CDR3nt: TGTGCCAGCAGCTTAGCCGTGGCTGCGACAGGACACGAAAAACTGTTTTTT; abundance: .; v_gene: TRBV7-2; d_gene: .; j_gene: TRBJ1-4
CDR3aa: CASSASQTTDTQYF; CDR3nt: TGTGCCAGCAGTGCAAGCCAAACGACAGATACGCAGTATTTT; abundance: .; v_gene: TRBV2; d_gene: .; j_gene: TRBJ2-3
CDR3aa: CASSSALGGEKLFF; CDR3nt: TGTGCCAGCAGCTCGGCACTTGGGGGGGAAAAACTGTTTTTT; abundance: .; v_gene: TRBV7-2; d_gene: .; j_gene: TRBJ1-4
CDR3aa: CASSQATGMYYGYTF; CDR3nt: TGCGCCAGCAGCCAAGCTACAGGGATGTACTATGGCTACACCTTC; abundance: .; v_gene: TRBV4-3; d_gene: .; j_gene: TRBJ1-2
CDR3aa: CASSPRLGGGLNQPQHF; CDR3nt: TGTGCCAGCAGCCCGAGGCTTGGAGGGGGCCTAAATCAGCCCCAGCATTTT; abundance: .; v_gene: TRBV7-8; d_gene: TRBD1; j_gene: TRBJ1-5
CDR3aa: CASSQYDSRGLGGNTIYF; CDR3nt: TGTGCCAGCTCACAATACGACTCCAGGGGACTGGGTGGAAACACCATATATTTT; abundance: .; v_gene: TRBV18; d_gene: .; j_gene: TRBJ1-3
CDR3aa: CASSSTGLTLEQYF; CDR3nt: TGTGCCAGCAGCTCTACGGGACTGACCTTGGAGCAGTACTTC; abundance: .; v_gene: TRBV7-3; d_gene: .; j_gene: TRBJ2-7
CDR3aa: CASSLGGRAETQYF; CDR3nt: TGCGCCAGCAGCTTGGGGGGGCGAGCGGAGACCCAGTACTTC; abundance: .; v_gene: TRBV5-1; d_gene: .; j_gene: TRBJ2-5